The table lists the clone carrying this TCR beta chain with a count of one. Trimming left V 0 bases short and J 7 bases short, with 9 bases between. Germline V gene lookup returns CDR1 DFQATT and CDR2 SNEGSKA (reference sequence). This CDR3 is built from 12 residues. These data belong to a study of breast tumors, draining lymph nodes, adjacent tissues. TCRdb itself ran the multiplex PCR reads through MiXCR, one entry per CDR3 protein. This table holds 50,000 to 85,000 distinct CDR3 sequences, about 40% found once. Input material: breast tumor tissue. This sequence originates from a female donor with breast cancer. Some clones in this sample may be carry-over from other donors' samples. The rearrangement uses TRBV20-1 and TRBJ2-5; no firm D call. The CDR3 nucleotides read TGCAGTGCTAGAGATACGGGCGGGACCCAGTACTTC. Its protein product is CSARDTGGTQYF.